This T cell receptor (beta chain) was identified in a study of OX40 agonist ivuxolimab in advanced cancers. Study-wide findings and caveats: Nonresponders, in some cases, also had low normalized T-cell clonal expansion.

Profiled with immunoSEQ multiplex PCR; TCRdb holds only in-frame clones, not every one. The table lists tens of thousands of clones, around 84% of them singletons, with approximately 1.7% in the top ten. On this clone: Its antigen is unidentified.

CDR1 and CDR2 (germline): SGHRS, YFSETQ. The CDR3 has 16 residues. With V trimmed by 0 bases and J by 5 bases, 9 bases remained unmatched. The input for sequencing was CD4+ or CD8+ T cells sorted from blood, taken in a trial of the OX40 agonist ivuxolimab. The J gene is TRBJ2-5, the V gene TRBV5-1, with 8 bases matching TRBD2. This sequence was found in an adult with an advanced solid tumor such as melanoma, head and neck, liver or kidney cancer. CDR3 bases: TGCGCCAGCAGCTTGGCCGGGGGGGCCGGTAGGGAGACCCAGTACTTC. Encoded protein: CASSLAGGAGRETQYF.